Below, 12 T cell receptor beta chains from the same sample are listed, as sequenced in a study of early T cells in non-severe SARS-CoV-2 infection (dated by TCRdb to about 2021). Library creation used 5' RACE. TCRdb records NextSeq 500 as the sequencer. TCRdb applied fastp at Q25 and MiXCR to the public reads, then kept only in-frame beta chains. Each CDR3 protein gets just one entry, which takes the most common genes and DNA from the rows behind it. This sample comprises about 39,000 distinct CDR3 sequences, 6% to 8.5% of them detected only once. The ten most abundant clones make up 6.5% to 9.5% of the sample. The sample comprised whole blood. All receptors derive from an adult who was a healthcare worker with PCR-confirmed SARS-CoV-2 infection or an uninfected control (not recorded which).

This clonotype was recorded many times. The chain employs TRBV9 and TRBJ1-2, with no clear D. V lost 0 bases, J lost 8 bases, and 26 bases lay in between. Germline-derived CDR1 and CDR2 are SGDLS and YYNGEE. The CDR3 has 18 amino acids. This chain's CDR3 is CASSVDIGMSRGIGGYTF. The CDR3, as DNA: TGTGCCAGCAGCGTAGATATAGGAATGTCGAGAGGAATAGGCGGCTACACCTTC.

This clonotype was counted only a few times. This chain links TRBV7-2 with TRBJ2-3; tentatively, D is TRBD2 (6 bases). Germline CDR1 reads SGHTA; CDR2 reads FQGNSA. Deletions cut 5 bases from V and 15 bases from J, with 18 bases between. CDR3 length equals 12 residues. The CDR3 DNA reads TGTGCCAGCAGCCGAACTAGCCCAGACACTTATTTT. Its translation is CASSRTSPDTYF.

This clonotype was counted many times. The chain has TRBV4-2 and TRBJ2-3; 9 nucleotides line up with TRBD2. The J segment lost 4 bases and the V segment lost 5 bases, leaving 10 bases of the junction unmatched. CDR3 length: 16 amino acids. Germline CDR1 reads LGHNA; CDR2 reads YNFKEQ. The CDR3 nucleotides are TGTGCCAGCAGCTCCCCGAGCGGCGGGGGGGCAGATACGCAGTATTTT. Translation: CASSSPSGGGADTQYF.

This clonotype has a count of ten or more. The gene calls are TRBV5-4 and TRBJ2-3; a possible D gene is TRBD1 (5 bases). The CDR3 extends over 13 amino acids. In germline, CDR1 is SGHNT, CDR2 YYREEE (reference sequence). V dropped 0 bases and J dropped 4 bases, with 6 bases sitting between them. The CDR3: CASSLDRPDTQYF. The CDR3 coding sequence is TGTGCCAGCAGCTTGGACAGGCCAGATACGCAGTATTTT.

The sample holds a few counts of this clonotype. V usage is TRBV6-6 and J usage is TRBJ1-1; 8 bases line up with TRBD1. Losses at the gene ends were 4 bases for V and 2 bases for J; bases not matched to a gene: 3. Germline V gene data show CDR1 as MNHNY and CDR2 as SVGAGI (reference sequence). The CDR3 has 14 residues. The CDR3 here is CASSFQGANTEAFF. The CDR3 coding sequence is TGTGCCAGCAGTTTCCAGGGGGCTAACACTGAAGCTTTCTTT.

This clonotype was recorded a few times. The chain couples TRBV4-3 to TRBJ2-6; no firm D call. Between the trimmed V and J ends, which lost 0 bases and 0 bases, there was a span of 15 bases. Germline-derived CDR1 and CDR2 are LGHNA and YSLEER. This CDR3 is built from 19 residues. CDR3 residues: CASSQDMGRYFSGANVLTF. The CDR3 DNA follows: TGCGCCAGCAGCCAAGATATGGGCAGGTATTTCTCTGGGGCCAACGTCCTGACTTTC.

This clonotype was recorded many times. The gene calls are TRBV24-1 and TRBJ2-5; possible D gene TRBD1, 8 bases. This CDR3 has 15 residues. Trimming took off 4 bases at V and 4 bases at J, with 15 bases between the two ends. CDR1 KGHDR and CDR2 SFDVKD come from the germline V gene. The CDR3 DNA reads TGTGCCACCAGTGACGGACAGGGAGGGAGAGAGACCCAGTACTTC. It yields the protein CATSDGQGGRETQYF.

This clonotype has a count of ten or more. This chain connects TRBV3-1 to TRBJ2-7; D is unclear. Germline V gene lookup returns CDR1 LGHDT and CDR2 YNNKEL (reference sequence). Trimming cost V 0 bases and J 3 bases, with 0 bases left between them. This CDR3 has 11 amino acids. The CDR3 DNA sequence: TGTGCCAGCAGCCAAGACTACGAGCAGTACTTC. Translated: CASSQDYEQYF.

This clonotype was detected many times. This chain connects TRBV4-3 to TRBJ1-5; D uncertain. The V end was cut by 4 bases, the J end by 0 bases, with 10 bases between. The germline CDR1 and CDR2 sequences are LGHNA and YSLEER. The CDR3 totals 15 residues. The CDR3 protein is CASSPSPNSNQPQHF. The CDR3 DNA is TGCGCCAGCAGCCCCTCCCCAAATAGCAATCAGCCCCAGCATTTT.

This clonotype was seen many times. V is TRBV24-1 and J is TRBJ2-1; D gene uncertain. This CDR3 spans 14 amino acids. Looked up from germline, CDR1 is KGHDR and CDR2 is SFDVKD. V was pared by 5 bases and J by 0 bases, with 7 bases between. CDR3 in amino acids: CATSAAGSYNEQFF. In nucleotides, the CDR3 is TGTGCCACCAGTGCGGCAGGCTCCTACAATGAGCAGTTCTTC.

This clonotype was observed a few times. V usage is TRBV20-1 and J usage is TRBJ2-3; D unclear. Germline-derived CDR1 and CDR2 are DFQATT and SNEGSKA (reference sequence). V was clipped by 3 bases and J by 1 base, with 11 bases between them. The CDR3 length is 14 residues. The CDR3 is CSASPAARTDTQYF. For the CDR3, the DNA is TGCAGTGCTAGCCCGGCAGCCCGCACAGATACGCAGTATTTT.

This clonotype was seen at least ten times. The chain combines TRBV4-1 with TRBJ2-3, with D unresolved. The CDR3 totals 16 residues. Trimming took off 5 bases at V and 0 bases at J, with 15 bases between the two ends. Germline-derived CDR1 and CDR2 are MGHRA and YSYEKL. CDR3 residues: CASSGVGFFSTDTQYF. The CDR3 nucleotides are TGCGCCAGCAGCGGAGTGGGGTTCTTTAGCACAGATACGCAGTATTTT.